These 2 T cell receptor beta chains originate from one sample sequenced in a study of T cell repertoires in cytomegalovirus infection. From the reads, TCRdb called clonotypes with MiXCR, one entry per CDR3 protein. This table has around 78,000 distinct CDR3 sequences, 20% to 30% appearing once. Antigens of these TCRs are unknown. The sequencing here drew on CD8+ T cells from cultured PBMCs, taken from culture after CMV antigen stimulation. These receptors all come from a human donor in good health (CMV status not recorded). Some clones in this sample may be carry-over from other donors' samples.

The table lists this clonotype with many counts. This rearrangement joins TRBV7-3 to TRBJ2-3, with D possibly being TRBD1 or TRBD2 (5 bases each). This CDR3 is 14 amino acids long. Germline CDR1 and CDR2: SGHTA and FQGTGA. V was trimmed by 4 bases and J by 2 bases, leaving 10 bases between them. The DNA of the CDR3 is TGTGCCAGCAGCTCCCTGGGGGTCACAGATACGCAGTATTTT. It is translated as CASSSLGVTDTQYF.

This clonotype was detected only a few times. For the CDR3, the DNA is TGCAGCGAACAAATAGCGGGAGGGCAGCTCCACGAGCAGTACTTC. This sequence encodes CSEQIAGGQLHEQYF. This chain joins TRBV29-1 and TRBJ2-7, with 11 positions matching TRBD2. The CDR3 extends over 15 amino acids. Losses at the gene ends were 7 bases for V and 5 bases for J; bases not matched to a gene: 13. CDR1 is SQVTM and CDR2 is ANQGSEA in the germline V gene.